Given below is one T cell receptor beta chain in context. Its target is unknown. This specimen belongs to a study of Tregs in tolerant kidney transplant recipients. The overall study: A roughly three-day belatacept mixed lymphocyte reaction, sometimes plus 5-day graft donor restimulation, preceded CD4+CD25+CD127- sorting. Recipient cells were told from donor cells by antibody staining. Study results and limitations: Expanding Tregs on activated donor B cells appeared to best identify donor-specific TCRbeta clones. Validation in larger populations is needed because few patients were studied.

Profiled with immunoSEQ multiplex PCR; TCRdb holds only in-frame clones, not every one. The sample shows approximately 3,000 clones, 40% of them seen only once. This CDR3 is 13 amino acids long. Germline V gene lookup returns CDR1 SGHRS and CDR2 YFSETQ. With V trimmed by 5 bases and J by 8 bases, 9 bases remained unmatched. The sequencing sample was made of Tregs from blood cultured with allogeneic cells. The clonotype originates from a human donor in good health. This sequence joins TRBV5-1 and TRBJ1-2, with 7 bases that match TRBD1. DNA for the CDR3: TGCGCCAGCAGTTTCACAGGGGCGCGCGGCTACACCTTC. Protein product: CASSFTGARGYTF.